The subject of this entry is one TCR beta chain. As yet, its antigen is unknown. Participants comprised healthy donors of bone marrow. This sample is part of a study of cytomegalovirus exposure and HLA in healthy donors. Whole-study findings and limits: TCR beta chains associated with HLA were, in a later analysis, more clonally expanded than equally common others.

The PCR used 60 Vbeta and 13 Jbeta primers. The assay was immunoSEQ multiplex PCR, and TCRdb's table has in-frame clones only and misses some. The repertoire includes approximately 100,000 clones, around 80% of them detected once, and 2.5% to 3.5% sits in the top ten. Germline CDR1 MNHEY, CDR2 SVGAGI. This CDR3 has 14 amino acids. The V gene end was trimmed by 4 bases and the J gene end by 5 bases; junction bases not matched to a gene: 6. This TCR derives from a middle-aged woman in good health and CMV-seronegative. Material for sequencing was PBMCs. The chain recombines TRBV6-5 with TRBJ2-5, with 8 bases aligning to TRBD1. Here the CDR3 DNA reads TGTGCCAGCAGTTTCGACAGGGGTGAGGAGACCCAGTACTTC. It encodes CASSFDRGEETQYF.